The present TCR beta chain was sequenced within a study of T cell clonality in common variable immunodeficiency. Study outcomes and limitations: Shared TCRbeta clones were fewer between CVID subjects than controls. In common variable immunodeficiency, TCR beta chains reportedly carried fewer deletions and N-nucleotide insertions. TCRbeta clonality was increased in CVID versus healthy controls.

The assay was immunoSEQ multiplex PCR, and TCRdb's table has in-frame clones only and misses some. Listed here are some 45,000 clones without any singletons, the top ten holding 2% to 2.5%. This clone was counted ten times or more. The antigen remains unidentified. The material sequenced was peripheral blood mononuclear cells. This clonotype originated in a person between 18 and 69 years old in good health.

The chain's CDR3 is CASSGKGHTDTQYF. The DNA read from the CDR3 is TGTGCCAGCAGTGGGAAGGGCCACACAGATACG. The chain couples TRBV6-1 to TRBJ2-3; D remains ambiguous. Read sequence stops 3 residues before the CDR3 end, and the germline J gene provides the missing end. V lost 4 bases and J lost 2, with 10 bases in between. Looked up from germline, CDR1 is MNHNS and CDR2 is SASEGT. This CDR3 region has 14 residues.